What follows are 13 T cell receptor beta chains derived from one specimen sequenced in a study of human T cells and chemical hapten exposure. The study extracted total RNA from unfractionated whole blood. MiXCR was run by TCRdb on the 5' RACE reads, yielding one entry per CDR3 protein. The repertoire consists of fewer than 150,000 distinct CDR3 sequences, with approximately 19% occurring once and the leading ten covering around 2.8%. Source of these receptors: a human donor in good health.

V and J are TRBV27 and TRBJ2-5; no clear D. CDR1 and CDR2 (germline): MNHEY, SMNVEV (reference sequence). The CDR3 consists of 15 residues. The V gene lost 6 bases and the J gene lost 4 bases, with 18 bases spanning the gap. CDR3 region: CASSRPGRVGETQYF. CDR3 DNA: TGTGCCAGCAGCCGCCCCGGTAGGGTAGGAGAGACCCAGTACTTC.

The chain carries TRBV6-6 and TRBJ2-1, with D possibly TRBD2 on 5 matching bases. The V end was cut by 2 bases, the J end by 4 bases, with 12 bases between. CDR3 length: 15 amino acids. Per germline, CDR1 MNHNY and CDR2 SVGAGI (reference sequence). The CDR3 spells CASSYEAGPYNEQFF. The CDR3 region has the DNA TGTGCCAGCAGTTACGAGGCGGGTCCATACAATGAGCAGTTCTTC.

This clonotype showed up just a few times. The V gene is TRBV28, the J gene TRBJ1-5; D might be TRBD1 (5 bases). The CDR3 spans 17 residues. The V gene lost 5 bases and the J gene lost 0 bases, with 17 bases spanning the gap. Germline CDR1 MDHEN, CDR2 SYDVKM. DNA of the CDR3: TGTGCCAGCAGTAGGGGACGGTCCACTAATAGCAATCAGCCCCAGCATTTT. As protein: CASSRGRSTNSNQPQHF. Combining the CDR3 with reference TRBV28 and TRBJ1-5 gives the whole variable domain DVKVTQSSRYLVKRTGEKVFLECVQDMDHENMFWYRQDPGLGLRLIYFSYDVKMKEKGDIPEGYSVSREKKERFSLILESASTNQTSMYLCASSRGRSTNSNQPQHFGDGTRLSIL.

This clonotype was found a few times. The chain has TRBV7-2 and TRBJ2-3, with 11 bases matching TRBD2. V was clipped by 2 bases and J by 0 bases; unmatched bases: 7. This CDR3 spans 18 amino acids. Germline CDR1 is SGHTA and CDR2 is FQGNSA. In DNA, the CDR3 is TGTGCCAGCAGCTTATCGGCTAGCGGGGGGATTAGCACAGATACGCAGTATTTT. Amino acids: CASSLSASGGISTDTQYF.

The rearrangement joins TRBV27 to TRBJ2-6; the match to TRBD1 covers 9 bases. The CDR3 is made up of 22 amino acids. V lost 4 bases and J lost 0; bases outside the gene matches: 19. The germline gives CDR1 MNHEY, CDR2 SMNVEV (reference sequence). CDR3 sequence: CASSSSFMTGGVISSGANVLTF. The CDR3 coding sequence is TGTGCCAGCAGTTCCAGCTTCATGACAGGGGGTGTAATTAGCTCTGGGGCCAACGTCCTGACTTTC.

The chain is built from TRBV6-5 and TRBJ2-7; D gene unclear. Trimming shortened V by 0 bases and J by 3 bases, and 12 bases separated the two germline ends. CDR1 and CDR2 (germline): MNHEY, SVGAGI. This CDR3 is 15 amino acids long. CDR3 sequence: CASSYSNLGSYEQYF. The CDR3 DNA reads TGTGCCAGCAGTTACTCGAACTTGGGTAGCTACGAGCAGTACTTC.

In its sample, this clonotype was seen a few times. The gene calls are TRBV25-1 and TRBJ2-2, with D uncertain. This CDR3 spans 11 amino acids. Germline loops: CDR1 MGHDK, CDR2 SYGVNS. Trimming removed 8 bases at V and 2 bases at J, with 3 bases between. The CDR3 DNA sequence: TGTGCCAGCCCCAACACCGGGGAGCTGTTTTTT. It specifies CASPNTGELFF. The variable domain in full, with the rest retrieved from reference TRBV25-1 and TRBJ2-2, is EADIYQTPRYLVIGTGKKITLECSQTMGHDKMYWYQQDPGMELHLIHYSYGVNSTEKGDLSSESTVSRIRTEHFPLTLESARPSHTSQYLCASPNTGELFFGEGSRLTVL.

DNA of the CDR3: TGTGCCAGCAGTCGGGGGGGGGCGAGTCTCAATGAGCAGTTCTTC. It translates to CASSRGGASLNEQFF. The rearrangement uses TRBV12-3 or TRBV12-4 and TRBJ2-1, with TRBD2 matching over 8 bases. After removal of 5 bases from V and 6 bases from J, the junction contained 9 bases not matched to a gene. This CDR3 contains 15 residues.

The chain has TRBV6-1 and TRBJ2-2; D gene unclear. V dropped 1 base and J dropped 1 base, with 1 base sitting between them. The CDR3 length is 13 residues. Per germline, CDR1 MNHNS and CDR2 SASEGT. CDR3 nucleotides: TGTGCCAGCAGTGAAGGGAACACCGGGGAGCTGTTTTTT. Translating gives CASSEGNTGELFF.

V is TRBV27 and J is TRBJ1-5, with TRBD1 as a possible D gene (5 bases). The CDR3 length is 14 residues. Deletions cut 3 bases from V and 3 bases from J, with 9 bases between. CDR1 is MNHEY, CDR2 SMNVEV, per germline (reference sequence). As DNA, the CDR3 is TGTGCCAGCAGTTTGCAGGGTACCAATCAGCCCCAGCATTTT. Translated, it gives CASSLQGTNQPQHF.

This clonotype occurred a few times. V and J are TRBV28 and TRBJ1-1, with unresolved D. Trimming shortened V by 3 bases and J by 0 bases, and 8 bases separated the two germline ends. In germline, CDR1 is MDHEN, CDR2 SYDVKM. This CDR3 is built from 14 residues. The CDR3 DNA sequence: TGTGCCAGCAGTTTTCGTCTTATGAACACTGAAGCTTTCTTT. Residues: CASSFRLMNTEAFF.

This clonotype was seen only a few times. V is TRBV20-1 and J is TRBJ2-7; TRBD2 matches at 9 bases. The CDR3 sequence is 13 residues long. J lost 7 bases, V lost 4 bases, and 8 bases had no gene match. CDR1 and CDR2 from the germline V gene are DFQATT and SNEGSKA (reference sequence). The CDR3 nucleotides read TGCAGTGCTACTATAGCGGGAGCAGGGGAGCAGTACTTC. Protein product: CSATIAGAGEQYF.

The chain couples TRBV20-1 to TRBJ1-1; D gene unclear. The CDR3 covers 11 residues. CDR1 is DFQATT and CDR2 is SNEGSKA in the germline V gene (reference sequence). Trimming shortened V by 5 bases and J by 8 bases, and 12 bases separated the two germline ends. CDR3 nucleotides: TGCAGTGCTCCCCTCAACTTGGAAGCTTTCTTT. Its translation: CSAPLNLEAFF.